Following are 20 T cell receptor beta chains from one sample sequenced in a study of control samples from healthy donors and cancer patients. Method: immunoSEQ multiplex PCR; TCRdb's copy keeps in-frame clones and lacks some. Of over 85,000 clones listed, approximately 88% are singletons. Sequencing input: PBMCs. The origin of the receptors is a woman between 50 and 59 years old with colorectal cancer.

The J gene is TRBJ2-5, the V gene TRBV3-1 (or the pseudogene TRBV3-2), with D possibly being TRBD1 (5 bases). The CDR3 runs 15 residues. From germline, CDR1 is LGHDT and CDR2 YNNKEL (reference sequence). V lost 3 bases and J lost 1, with 12 bases in between. The CDR3 is CASSHPTVRQETQYF. The DNA for the CDR3 is TGTGCCAGCAGCCACCCGACAGTACGCCAAGAGACCCAGTACTTC.

The CDR3 region has the DNA TGCAGCGTCGGGGGGGCTCAAATGGGAACTAATGAAAAACTGTTTTTT. It translates to CSVGGAQMGTNEKLFF. The rearrangement links TRBV29-1 to TRBJ1-4, with D possibly matching TRBD1 (6 bases). This CDR3 contains 16 residues. V was trimmed by 6 bases and J by 1 base, leaving 18 bases between them. In germline, CDR1 is SQVTM, CDR2 ANQGSEA.

The chain employs TRBV4-1 and TRBJ1-5; D uncertain. The V gene lost 0 bases and the J gene lost 0 bases, with 12 bases spanning the gap. The CDR3 spans 17 residues. CDR1 is MGHRA, CDR2 YSYEKL, per germline. CDR3 DNA sequence: TGCGCCAGCAGCCAAGAGATGAAGCCTAATAGCAATCAGCCCCAGCATTTT. This codes for CASSQEMKPNSNQPQHF.

The chain carries TRBV6-6 and TRBJ1-1; TRBD1 might be the D (6 bases). Germline V gene sequence: CDR1 MNHNY, CDR2 SVGAGI (reference sequence). The CDR3 totals 14 residues. V shed 5 bases and J shed 5 bases, with 15 bases lying between them. CDR3: CASSPLSGATEAFF. CDR3 DNA sequence: TGTGCCAGCAGTCCCCTGTCGGGGGCGACTGAAGCTTTCTTT.

This chain links TRBV28 with TRBJ1-4, with D maybe TRBD1 (5 bases). Germline loops: CDR1 MDHEN, CDR2 SYDVKM. This CDR3 is built from 14 residues. Trimming pared 3 bases from V and 8 bases from J, leaving 13 bases between. The CDR3 region has the DNA TGTGCCAGCAGTTTTTATTTGGGGGAGGAAAAACTGTTTTTT. Translation: CASSFYLGEEKLFF.

CDR3 DNA: TGTGCCAGCAGCTTATGGGGGGTAGGTTCCTACAATGAGCAGTTCTTC. This gives the protein CASSLWGVGSYNEQFF. This chain connects TRBV7-3 to TRBJ2-1; perhaps TRBD2 as D (6 bases). CDR1 and CDR2 from the germline V gene are SGHTA and FQGTGA. Deletions cut 2 bases from V and 1 base from J, with 12 bases between. The CDR3 is 16 amino acids. Full variable domain (remainder filled in from reference TRBV7-3 and TRBJ2-1): GAGVSQTPSNKVTEKGKYVELRCDPISGHTALYWYRQSLGQGPEFLIYFQGTGAADDSGLPNDRFFAVRPEGSVSTLKIQRTERGDSAVYLCASSLWGVGSYNEQFFGPGTRLTVL.

The rearrangement links TRBV6-6 to TRBJ1-1; 7 nucleotides align to TRBD1. V lost 7 bases to trimming and J lost 11 bases; unmatched junction nucleotides: 13. From germline, CDR1 is MNHNY and CDR2 SVGAGI (reference sequence). This CDR3 is 13 amino acids long. In DNA form, the CDR3 reads TGTGCCAGCACCTCCACCTCGACAGGGAAGGCTTTCTTT. Residues: CASTSTSTGKAFF.

V and J are TRBV7-8 and TRBJ2-3; D remains ambiguous. Trimming pared 3 bases from V and 0 bases from J, leaving 7 bases between. Germline values: CDR1 SGHVS, CDR2 FQNEAQ. CDR3 length: 14 residues. CDR3: CASSFTPSTDTQYF. The CDR3 DNA follows: TGTGCCAGCAGCTTTACTCCTAGCACAGATACGCAGTATTTT.

This chain joins TRBV6-5 and TRBJ1-2, with D unclear. This CDR3 contains 14 residues. Trimming shortened V by 6 bases and J by 1 base, and 12 bases separated the two germline ends. Germline CDR1 and CDR2: MNHEY and SVGAGI. The CDR3 DNA reads TGTGCCAGCAGCCCCGGACGTCTTAACTATGGCTACACCTTC. Its translation is CASSPGRLNYGYTF.

This rearrangement joins TRBV15 to TRBJ1-6; 9 bases match TRBD1. V was clipped by 3 bases and J by 5 bases; unmatched bases: 5. The CDR3 has 16 residues. Germline V gene sequence: CDR1 LNHNV, CDR2 YYDKDF (reference sequence). DNA for the CDR3: TGTGCCACCAGCAGGGAACAGGGGGCGGATAATTCACCCCTCCACTTT. This gives the protein CATSREQGADNSPLHF.

V gene TRBV2 combines with J gene TRBJ2-7; maybe TRBD2 (6 bases). Trimming removed 3 bases at V and 10 bases at J, with 10 bases between. CDR3 length: 11 residues. Per germline, CDR1 SNHLY and CDR2 FYNNEI. DNA of the CDR3: TGTGCCAGCAGTGAGGCGGGGCAACAGTACGTC. Its translation is CASSEAGQQYV.

The chain combines TRBV12-3 or TRBV12-4 with TRBJ2-1, with 7 bases lining up with TRBD1. CDR3 length: 11 amino acids. The ends lost 10 bases at V and 7 bases at J; junction bases unmatched: 4. The CDR3, as DNA: TGTGCCACCAGACAGGGTAATGAGCAGTTCTTC. Its translation: CATRQGNEQFF.

The CDR3 is CASSPHFGVRVEAFF. The CDR3, as DNA: TGTGCCAGCAGCCCCCACTTCGGGGTACGGGTTGAAGCTTTCTTT. The chain recombines TRBV28 with TRBJ1-1; D unresolved. Trimming removed 6 bases from V and 7 bases from J, with 21 bases in between. This CDR3 region has 15 residues. CDR1 is MDHEN, CDR2 SYDVKM, per germline.

The chain is built from TRBV6-2 or TRBV6-3 and TRBJ1-5, with no clear D. V lost 4 bases, J lost 6 bases, and 16 bases lay in between. The CDR3 runs to 15 residues. The germline V gene encodes CDR1 MNHEY and CDR2 SVGEGT. The CDR3 bases are TGTGCCAGCAGTTCCCGGTCTATCTTACTTCAGCCCCAGCATTTT. Encoded protein: CASSSRSILLQPQHF.

The chain is built from TRBV3-1 (or the pseudogene TRBV3-2) and TRBJ2-5, with D hard to call. The ends were cut back, 4 bases at V and 5 bases at J, with 14 bases in the middle. The germline V gene has CDR1 LGHDT and CDR2 YNNKEL (reference sequence). This CDR3 comprises 14 residues. The DNA for the CDR3 is TGTGCCAGCAGCCCCTCCCTTGATGGGGAGACCCAGTACTTC. This gives the protein CASSPSLDGETQYF.

Only one count was recorded for this clone. J is TRBJ1-2 and V is TRBV10-3, with D hard to call. Trimming took off 3 bases at V and 7 bases at J, with 9 bases between the two ends. CDR1 and CDR2 (germline): ENHRY, SYGVKD. There are 12 residues in the CDR3. The CDR3 sequence is CAISDGTGGYTF. CDR3 sequence (DNA): TGTGCCATCAGTGACGGAACCGGTGGCTACACCTTC.

The chain combines TRBV5-1 with TRBJ2-1; D is perhaps TRBD2 (5 bases). Looked up from germline, CDR1 is SGHRS and CDR2 is YFSETQ. V shed 3 bases and J shed 5 bases, with 18 bases lying between them. The CDR3 is 16 amino acids. CDR3 region: CASSSLGLPPDNEQFF. CDR3 coding DNA: TGCGCCAGCAGCTCACTAGGGTTACCACCGGACAATGAGCAGTTCTTC.

V is TRBV20-1 and J is TRBJ1-2; D remains unclear. V dropped 3 bases and J dropped 0 bases, with 11 bases sitting between them. This CDR3 contains 14 residues. Germline V gives CDR1 DFQATT, CDR2 SNEGSKA (reference sequence). This CDR3 is CSASHGEANYGYTF. CDR3 nucleotide sequence: TGCAGTGCTAGTCACGGGGAAGCTAACTATGGCTACACCTTC.

The genes are TRBV7-3 and TRBJ2-2; 9 bases align to TRBD2. Germline CDR1 is SGHTA and CDR2 is FQGTGA. After removal of 0 bases from V and 5 bases from J, the junction contained 7 bases not matched to a gene. CDR3 length equals 17 residues. In nucleotides, the CDR3 is TGTGCCAGCAGCTTAACGGTGGCTAGCGGGGCGACCGGGGAGCTGTTTTTT. Protein: CASSLTVASGATGELFF.

In its sample, this clone ranks as medium-sized. The V gene is TRBV15, the J gene TRBJ1-2; D remains ambiguous. V lost 0 bases and J 3 bases, leaving 8 bases between the germline ends. Germline loops: CDR1 LNHNV, CDR2 YYDKDF (reference sequence). The CDR3 totals 14 residues. The CDR3 nucleotides are TGTGCCACCAGCAGAGATCGGGCTTACTATGGCTACACCTTC. It yields the protein CATSRDRAYYGYTF. Drawing the rest from reference TRBV15 and TRBJ1-2, the complete variable domain is DAMVIQNPRYQVTQFGKPVTLSCSQTLNHNVMYWYQQKSSQAPKLLFHYYDKDFNNEADTPDNFQSRRPNTSFCFLDIRSPGLGDTAMYLCATSRDRAYYGYTFGSGTRLTVV.